These T cell receptor beta chains were read from a single sample in a study of prognosis after radiotherapy for stage I lung cancer. TCRdb reanalysed the multiplex PCR reads using MiXCR and keeps one entry per CDR3 protein. The data show about 30,000 distinct CDR3 sequences, 40% to 60% seen once. Sequenced material: PBMCs, taken before or after stereotactic body radiation therapy (not recorded which). The receptors here all came from a donor over 45 with non-small cell lung cancer. Each CDR3 is given with its conserved first and last residue. A D gene is named only where the DNA matches it firmly. Clone size is stated in some rows and not others, as once, few, many or a class when expanded.

j_call clone_size v_call d_call cdr3_aa cdr3_nt
TRBJ2-2 many TRBV7-2 NA CASSLNTGELFF TGTGCCAGCAGCTTAAACACCGGGGAGCTGTTTTTT
TRBJ1-1 many TRBV4-2 NA CASSLGVQRMNTEAFF TGTGCCAGCAGCCTAGGGGTGCAACGGATGAACACTGAAGCTTTCTTT
TRBJ2-7 many TRBV6-2/TRBV6-3 TRBD2 CASSDHGAGGHSYEQYF TGTGCCAGCAGTGACCATGGCGCGGGAGGCCACTCCTACGAGCAGTACTTC
TRBJ2-3 many TRBV24-1 NA CATSWGSGTDTQYF TGTGCCACCAGCTGGGGATCTGGCACAGATACGCAGTATTTT
TRBJ2-3 NA TRBV12-3/TRBV12-4 TRBD2 CASSYATTSVTTDTQYF TGTGCCAGCAGCTACGCAACTACTAGCGTTACGACAGATACGCAGTATTTT
TRBJ1-5 many TRBV30 NA CAWGKGRDQPQHF TGTGCCTGGGGGAAGGGGAGGGATCAGCCCCAGCATTTT
TRBJ2-7 many TRBV10-3 TRBD1 CAISRGRGPYEQYF TGTGCCATCAGTAGGGGGCGCGGCCCCTACGAGCAGTACTTC
TRBJ1-1 once TRBV4-2 NA CASSPERGAATEAFF TGTGCCAGCAGCCCCGAACGGGGGGCGGCGACTGAAGCTTTCTTT
TRBJ1-2 many TRBV18 TRBD1 CASSSDRGGYTF TGTGCCAGCTCGTCGGACAGGGGAGGCTACACCTTC
TRBJ1-6 many TRBV9 NA CASSVQGNNNSPLHF TGTGCCAGCAGCGTCCAGGGGAACAATAATTCACCCCTCCACTTT
TRBJ1-5 many TRBV4-1 NA CASSQELRNQPQHF TGCGCCAGCAGCCAAGAACTCCGAAATCAGCCCCAGCATTTT
TRBJ2-7 medium-sized TRBV7-8 NA CASSLAGTLRLRGYEQYF TGTGCCAGCAGCTTAGCCGGGACACTAAGGTTGAGAGGCTACGAGCAGTACTTC
TRBJ1-1 NA TRBV5-1 NA CASSSPGLTEAFF TGCGCCAGCAGCTCCCCGGGCCTAACTGAAGCTTTCTTT
TRBJ2-7 NA TRBV6-1 TRBD1 CARRDGTATGEQYF TGTGCCAGAAGAGACGGGACAGCCACCGGGGAGCAGTACTTC
TRBJ1-6 medium-sized TRBV30 NA CAWEPGARSPLHF TGTGCCTGGGAGCCGGGGGCGCGATCACCCCTCCACTTT
TRBJ1-3 NA TRBV3-1 NA CASTVTGNTIYF TGTGCCAGCACAGTTACTGGAAACACCATATATTTT
TRBJ2-7 NA TRBV7-2 NA CASSLVLARGYDQYF TGTGCCAGCAGCTTAGTTCTAGCGCGGGGCTACGACCAGTACTTC
TRBJ2-1 NA TRBV6-1 NA CASSLDRLYNEQFF TGTGCCAGCAGTCTCGACAGGCTATACAATGAGCAGTTCTTC
TRBJ2-3 many TRBV7-2 NA CASRRGGGADTQYF TGTGCCAGCAGGCGAGGGGGGGGGGCAGATACGCAGTATTTT
TRBJ2-3 NA TRBV7-2 TRBD2 CASSSALAGGTGTQYF TGTGCCAGCAGCTCAGCCTTAGCGGGAGGGACGGGTACGCAGTATTTT
TRBJ1-1 many TRBV5-4 TRBD1 CASTRGGSGGHTEAFF TGTGCCAGCACCCGGGGAGGATCAGGGGGACATACTGAAGCTTTCTTT
TRBJ2-7 NA TRBV6-5 NA CAGSYRRLRNHAYEQYF TGTGCCGGCAGTTACCGGCGGCTGAGGAACCACGCCTACGAGCAGTACTTC
TRBJ1-2 NA TRBV5-1 TRBD1 CASSTTGAEVYYGYTF TGCGCCAGCAGCACGACAGGGGCAGAGGTTTACTATGGCTACACCTTC
TRBJ1-1 NA TRBV5-8 NA CASSLAYDTEAFF TGTGCCAGCAGCTTGGCCTATGACACTGAAGCTTTCTTT
TRBJ1-4 many TRBV20-1 TRBD1 CSARRIWDRGRRTNEKLFF TGCAGTGCTCGAAGAATATGGGACAGGGGGCGACGAACTAATGAAAAACTGTTTTTT
TRBJ2-7 NA TRBV6-5 NA CASSYIVPGSPLFRSYF TGTGCCAGCAGTTACATCGTTCCGGGAAGCCCCCTGTTTAGGTCGTACTTC
TRBJ2-2 many TRBV6-5 NA CASSYSGIGTGELFF TGTGCCAGCAGTTACTCTGGGATCGGCACCGGGGAGCTGTTTTTT
TRBJ2-1 medium-sized TRBV7-9 NA CASSPPGQRAYQPQFF TGTGCCAGCAGCCCCCCCGGACAACGTGCCTACCAACCCCAGTTCTTC
TRBJ2-7 NA TRBV6-1 TRBD1 CANIEGGDRDGQYF TGTGCCAACATCGAAGGTGGGGACAGGGACGGGCAGTACTTC
TRBJ1-5 medium-sized TRBV19 NA CASRWGNQPQHF TGTGCCAGTAGATGGGGCAATCAGCCCCAGCATTTT
TRBJ1-2 once TRBV28 TRBD1 CASSSGQGAYGYTF TGTGCCAGCAGTTCGGGACAGGGGGCGTATGGCTACACCTTC
TRBJ2-3 many TRBV30 TRBD2 CAWSSGLVRDTQYF TGTGCCTGGAGTTCTGGACTAGTCAGGGATACGCAGTATTTT
TRBJ1-1 NA TRBV6-2/TRBV6-3 NA CASSEGGFKVEAFF TGTGCCAGCAGTGAAGGGGGATTTAAGGTCGAAGCTTTCTTT
TRBJ1-5 NA TRBV6-2/TRBV6-3 NA CAISGQGEFQPQHF TGTGCCATCAGTGGCCAGGGTGAATTTCAGCCCCAGCATTTT
TRBJ1-1 NA TRBV7-2 TRBD1 CASSLCRRDSANRGAFF TGTGCCAGCAGCTTATGTAGAAGGGACAGTGCCAATCGTGGGGCTTTCTTT
TRBJ2-7 NA TRBV6-9 NA CASSSHYEQYF TGTGCCAGCAGTTCGCACTACGAGCAGTACTTC
TRBJ2-5 many TRBV29-1 TRBD1 CSGGHRTGETQYF TGCAGCGGAGGGCATCGGACAGGGGAGACCCAGTACTTC
TRBJ1-1 many TRBV7-3 NA CASSQQPNTEAFF TGTGCCAGCAGCCAACAGCCGAACACTGAAGCTTTCTTT
TRBJ2-1 NA TRBV7-2 NA CASSLVWGGQDEQFF TGTGCCAGCAGCTTAGTTTGGGGAGGACAGGATGAGCAGTTCTTC
TRBJ1-1 many TRBV7-3 NA CASGSSSTRTEAFF TGTGCCAGCGGTTCGTCGAGTACGCGGACTGAAGCTTTCTTT
TRBJ1-5 many TRBV7-2 NA CASSLGGQIQHF TGTGCCAGCAGCCTAGGGGGGCAGATCCAGCATTTT
TRBJ1-1 many TRBV6-2/TRBV6-3 NA CASRIGSDFLNTEAFF TGTGCCAGCAGGATAGGTTCTGACTTTTTGAACACTGAAGCTTTCTTT
TRBJ2-6 many TRBV7-2 NA CASSLGAGTSGANVLTF TGTGCCAGCAGCTTAGGGGCAGGGACCTCTGGGGCCAACGTCCTGACTTTC
TRBJ2-6 NA TRBV5-1 NA CASSLPTGGSNVLTF TGCGCCAGCAGCCTACCTACCGGCGGGTCCAACGTCCTGACTTTC
TRBJ2-3 many TRBV18 TRBD2 CASSAGTSGSGTDTQYF TGTGCCAGCTCCGCCGGGACTAGCGGGAGTGGAACAGATACGCAGTATTTT
TRBJ1-2 many TRBV12-3/TRBV12-4 NA CASSLQHYGYTF TGTGCCAGCAGTTTACAGCACTATGGCTACACCTTC
TRBJ1-1 medium-sized TRBV6-1 NA CASNRQEYTEAFF TGTGCCAGCAATCGACAGGAATACACTGAAGCTTTCTTT
TRBJ2-7 many TRBV7-8 TRBD2 CASSPTSGSGYEQYF TGTGCCAGCAGCCCCACTAGCGGGAGTGGGTACGAGCAGTACTTC
TRBJ2-3 NA TRBV7-9 NA CASSLTGLVGEDTQYF TGTGCCAGCAGCTTAACCGGCCTAGTAGGGGAAGATACGCAGTATTTT
TRBJ1-3 many TRBV20-1 NA CSARDPRGDGNTIYF TGCAGTGCTAGAGATCCAAGGGGCGATGGAAACACCATATATTTT
TRBJ2-7 many TRBV12-3/TRBV12-4 NA CASSWRRRRGEQYF TGTGCCAGCAGTTGGCGGCGACGGCGGGGCGAGCAGTACTTC
TRBJ2-2 many TRBV19 NA CASSSGAGTGELFF TGTGCCAGTAGTTCCGGGGCGGGCACCGGGGAGCTGTTTTTT
TRBJ2-3 many TRBV5-1 NA CASSLDGSNTDTQYF TGCGCCAGCAGCTTGGACGGGAGTAACACAGATACGCAGTATTTT
TRBJ2-2 many TRBV19 NA CASNPAGGSGELFF TGTGCCAGTAACCCCGCAGGGGGGTCCGGGGAGCTGTTTTTT
TRBJ1-2 NA TRBV5-1 NA CASSLGGPAYGYTF TGCGCCAGCAGCTTGGGTGGTCCTGCGTATGGCTACACCTTC
TRBJ2-7 many TRBV19 TRBD2 CASSATSGLREQYF TGTGCCAGTAGCGCGACTAGCGGGCTTAGAGAGCAGTACTTC
TRBJ2-2 NA TRBV20-1 NA CSARPGIANTVDLFF TGCAGTGCTAGACCAGGGATCGCCAACACCGTGGATCTGTTTTTT
TRBJ2-3 once TRBV7-9 TRBD2 CVSRHYWGGADTQYF TGTGTCAGCAGACATTATTGGGGGGGGGCAGATACGCAGTATTTT